This T cell receptor beta chain was captured by sequencing in a study of long-term antiretroviral therapy in people with HIV. Comment on this clone: Antigen: not known.

The germline V and J ends were trimmed by 8 bases and 5 bases, with 18 bases remaining between them. Per the germline V gene, CDR1 is GTSNPN and CDR2 is SVGIG (reference sequence). The CDR3 totals 13 residues. Study-wide results and caveats: Whereas controls had wider CDR3 length ranges, HIV repertoires had narrower ones.

Survey-level immunoSEQ v3.0 assays were run. Using immunoSEQ multiplex PCR, the repertoire was profiled, and TCRdb retains in-frame clones only, with some absent. The sample lists 26,000 or so clones, around 83% occurring once. The source of this sequence is a man aged 18 to 35 with HIV. The sample in question was unsorted PBMCs, obtained 3 years after starting antiretroviral therapy. The chain uses TRBV30 and TRBJ2-5; D might be TRBD2 (6 bases). The CDR3: CAVSRDSPETQYF. Written as DNA, the CDR3 is TGTGCCGTATCCCGGGACTCCCCGGAGACCCAGTACTTC.